The 24 T cell receptor beta chains presented below share a single source sample, sequenced in a study of blood T cell repertoires in COVID-19. Sequenced by immunoSEQ multiplex PCR; TCRdb stores in-frame clones only, minus some. The top ten hold around 2.9% of the sample, which has over 140,000 clones, 75% to 80% seen once. The sequencing input was PBMCs or T cells enriched from blood (not recorded which). These TCRs come from a woman between 45 and 65 years old who had recovered from COVID-19.

The chain links TRBV7-9 to TRBJ1-5, with D perhaps matching TRBD1 (5 bases). Germline CDR1 is SEHNR and CDR2 is FQNEAQ (reference sequence). This CDR3 has 15 residues. Trimming shortened V by 4 bases and J by 5 bases, and 15 bases separated the two germline ends. CDR3 sequence: CASSSSGLRDQPQHF. The DNA of the CDR3 is TGTGCCAGCAGCTCATCCGGGCTCAGGGATCAGCCCCAGCATTTT.

The chain couples TRBV7-2 to TRBJ2-3; no firm D call. The CDR3 length is 12 residues. Germline V lookup: CDR1 SGHTA, CDR2 FQGNSA. Between the trimmed V and J ends, which lost 4 bases and 5 bases, there was a span of 7 bases. The chain's CDR3 is CASSSYIDTQYF. Here the CDR3 DNA reads TGTGCCAGCAGCTCTTACATAGATACGCAGTATTTT.

The chain couples TRBV12-3 or TRBV12-4 to TRBJ1-2; D remains unclear. V was trimmed by 9 bases and J by 3 bases, leaving 8 bases between them. This CDR3 has 11 amino acids. The CDR3 nucleotides read TGTGCCAGTGGTAGTGACTATGGCTACACCTTC. This translates into CASGSDYGYTF.

The rearrangement joins TRBV11-2 to TRBJ2-4, with 8 nucleotides matching TRBD1. This CDR3 spans 16 amino acids. Trimming took 5 bases from V and 6 from J; bases not matched to a gene: 12. Germline lookup yields CDR1 SGHAT and CDR2 FQNNGV. The CDR3 region has the DNA TGTGCCAGCAGCCCTCGACAGGGGACGGGTGGAAACATTCAGTACTTC. Translation gives CASSPRQGTGGNIQYF.

The chain recombines TRBV9 with TRBJ1-3; possible D gene TRBD1, 6 bases. CDR1 and CDR2 (germline): SGDLS, YYNGEE. The CDR3 totals 15 residues. The germline V and J ends were trimmed by 2 bases and 0 bases, with 9 bases remaining between them. Written as DNA, the CDR3 is TGTGCCAGCAGCGTCTCAGGGGTCTCTGGAAACACCATATATTTT. It codes for CASSVSGVSGNTIYF.

This chain joins TRBV2 and TRBJ2-7; TRBD2 matches 8 bases. CDR1 and CDR2 from the germline V gene are SNHLY and FYNNEI. The CDR3 is 12 residues long. V was pared by 8 bases and J by 6 bases, with 6 bases of the junction left unmatched. The CDR3 region is CASFSGAFEQYF. CDR3 bases: TGTGCCAGCTTTAGCGGGGCTTTCGAGCAGTACTTC.

The genes are TRBV6-5 and TRBJ1-4; no clear D gene. With 1 base removed from V and 7 bases from J, the gap between germline ends came to 10 bases. The CDR3 contains 14 residues. Germline CDR1 and CDR2: MNHEY and SVGAGI. CDR3 coding DNA: TGTGCCAGCAGTTACTTTCAACAGACTGAAAAACTGTTTTTT. This gives the protein CASSYFQQTEKLFF.

V is TRBV27 and J is TRBJ1-2; D ambiguous. The germline V and J ends were trimmed by 5 bases and 4 bases, with 17 bases remaining between them. Per the germline V gene, CDR1 is MNHEY and CDR2 is SMNVEV (reference sequence). This CDR3 is 15 amino acids long. The CDR3: CASSQKHPNRYGYTF. The CDR3 region has the DNA TGTGCCAGCAGTCAAAAACATCCCAACCGCTATGGCTACACCTTC.

The rearrangement joins TRBV6-5 to TRBJ1-1; no firm D call. The CDR3 sequence is 13 residues long. Between the trimmed V and J ends, which lost 5 bases and 0 bases, there was a span of 7 bases. Looked up from germline, CDR1 is MNHEY and CDR2 is SVGAGI. The CDR3 loop reads CASSLYLNTEAFF. In DNA, the CDR3 is TGTGCCAGCAGTCTTTATCTGAACACTGAAGCTTTCTTT.

V and J are TRBV28 and TRBJ1-4; weak D call: TRBD1 (5 bases). This CDR3 has 13 residues. Trimming took off 8 bases at V and 3 bases at J, with 10 bases between the two ends. CDR1 MDHEN and CDR2 SYDVKM come from the germline V gene. The CDR3: CASGSGPNEKLFF. The CDR3 nucleotides are TGTGCCAGCGGATCAGGGCCTAATGAAAAACTGTTTTTT.

V is TRBV6-6 and J is TRBJ2-3, with D possibly being TRBD1 (5 bases). Germline V lookup: CDR1 MNHNY, CDR2 SVGAGI (reference sequence). The V and J ends lost 2 bases and 0 bases respectively, with 9 bases between them. The CDR3 has 15 residues. CDR3 coding DNA: TGTGCCAGCAGTTACGGGGCGGCTAGCACAGATACGCAGTATTTT. It yields the protein CASSYGAASTDTQYF.

The chain is built from TRBV30 and TRBJ2-1; possibly TRBD2 for D (6 bases). In germline, CDR1 is GTSNPN, CDR2 SVGIG (reference sequence). V lost 4 bases and J lost 0, with 10 bases in between. This CDR3 comprises 14 residues. For the CDR3, the DNA is TGTGCCTGGATTAGCGGTAGCTCCTACAATGAGCAGTTCTTC. This gives the protein CAWISGSSYNEQFF.

The J gene is TRBJ1-1, the V gene TRBV6-5; 7 bases match TRBD1. CDR1 and CDR2 (germline): MNHEY, SVGAGI. V lost 5 bases and J lost 11; bases outside the gene matches: 11. The CDR3 loop spans 13 amino acids. The CDR3 loop reads CASSLNTGVYAFF. The CDR3 nucleotides read TGTGCCAGCAGTCTTAACACAGGGGTTTACGCTTTCTTT.

The J gene is TRBJ1-1, the V gene TRBV19; 9 bases line up with TRBD1. This CDR3 has 15 residues. Germline lookup yields CDR1 LNHDA and CDR2 SQIVND (reference sequence). V was clipped by 7 bases and J by 4 bases; unmatched bases: 10. The CDR3 DNA follows: TGTGCCAGTATAGCGGGACAGGGTCCCCCCACTGAAGCTTTCTTT. As protein: CASIAGQGPPTEAFF.

The rearrangement uses TRBV3-1 (or the pseudogene TRBV3-2) and TRBJ1-2; 7 bases agree with TRBD1. CDR1 and CDR2 from the germline V gene are LGHDT and YNNKEL (reference sequence). V was clipped by 4 bases and J by 2 bases; unmatched bases: 4. The length of the CDR3 is 14 residues. CDR3 protein: CASSPGQINYGYTF. Written as DNA, the CDR3 is TGTGCCAGCAGCCCGGGACAGATCAACTATGGCTACACCTTC.

This chain links TRBV19 with TRBJ1-4, with D possibly being TRBD1 (6 bases). Trimming left V 6 bases short and J 0 bases short, with 17 bases between. Germline loops: CDR1 LNHDA, CDR2 SQIVND (reference sequence). The CDR3 is 17 residues long. The CDR3 loop reads CASRQGTGYATNEKLFF. For the CDR3, the DNA is TGTGCCAGTAGGCAAGGAACAGGGTATGCAACTAATGAAAAACTGTTTTTT.

The J gene is TRBJ1-1, the V gene TRBV3-1 (or the pseudogene TRBV3-2), with TRBD1 matching 8 bases. V shed 2 bases, J shed 1 base, and the junction held 6 bases outside the gene matches. Germline CDR1 LGHDT, CDR2 YNNKEL (reference sequence). The CDR3 covers 16 residues. The CDR3 loop reads CASSQPQGVQNTEAFF. CDR3 sequence (DNA): TGTGCCAGCAGCCAACCACAGGGGGTGCAGAACACTGAAGCTTTCTTT.

This clone was seen more than once but under ten times. J is TRBJ2-5 and V is TRBV5-4; 14 bases align to TRBD2. The CDR3 is 16 residues long. The V gene end was trimmed by 4 bases and the J gene end by 5 bases; junction bases not matched to a gene: 7. Per germline, CDR1 SGHNT and CDR2 YYREEE (reference sequence). The CDR3 sequence is CASSPGLAGARETQYF. CDR3 nucleotide sequence: TGTGCCAGCAGCCCGGGACTAGCGGGAGCGAGGGAGACCCAGTACTTC.

This clone was seen only a few times. The chain employs TRBV4-1 and TRBJ2-3; D unresolved. The CDR3 extends over 13 amino acids. Trimming left V 0 bases short and J 4 bases short, with 5 bases between. Germline V gene sequence: CDR1 MGHRA, CDR2 YSYEKL. Written as DNA, the CDR3 is TGCGCCAGCAGCCAAGACGCAGCAGATACGCAGTATTTT. Its translation: CASSQDAADTQYF.

In nucleotides, the CDR3 is TGTGCCAGCACCGGTTCCCAAGAGACCCAGTACTTC. Translation: CASTGSQETQYF. V usage is TRBV6-5 and J usage is TRBJ2-5; D gene uncertain. Germline loops: CDR1 MNHEY, CDR2 SVGAGI. V lost 7 bases and J 1 base, leaving 7 bases between the germline ends. The CDR3 spans 12 residues.

The genes are TRBV25-1 and TRBJ2-3; 8 bases map to TRBD2. Germline assignment: CDR1 MGHDK and CDR2 SYGVNS. V shed 6 bases and J 0 bases; nucleotides not matched to a gene: 14. The CDR3 covers 18 residues. Written as DNA, the CDR3 is TGTGCCAGCAGGGGTAGGATAGACGGGGGGGCCAGCACAGATACGCAGTATTTT. This gives the protein CASRGRIDGGASTDTQYF.

This chain uses TRBV5-4 with TRBJ2-6; 8 bases match TRBD1. The V segment lost 3 bases and the J segment 0 bases; nucleotides outside the gene matches: 8. Germline V gives CDR1 SGHNT, CDR2 YYREEE (reference sequence). The CDR3 has 18 amino acids. The CDR3 loop is CASSSYRGTSSGANVLTF. CDR3 coding DNA: TGTGCCAGCAGCTCATACAGGGGGACCAGCTCTGGGGCCAACGTCCTGACTTTC.

This clone was found a few times. The chain joins TRBV3-1 (or the pseudogene TRBV3-2) to TRBJ2-1; 12 positions match TRBD2. Trimming took 1 base from V and 9 from J; bases not matched to a gene: 4. The length of the CDR3 is 15 residues. The germline V gene has CDR1 LGHDT and CDR2 YNNKEL (reference sequence). The CDR3 region is CASSQASGGDSEQFF. The CDR3 DNA reads TGTGCCAGCAGCCAAGCTAGCGGGGGGGACAGTGAGCAGTTCTTC.

The V and J genes are TRBV5-6 and TRBJ1-2, with D possibly being TRBD1 (6 bases). The V and J ends lost 2 bases and 2 bases respectively, with 7 bases between them. The length of the CDR3 is 13 residues. Germline CDR1 SGHDT, CDR2 YYEEEE. The CDR3 sequence is CASSLRGNYGYTF. Written as DNA, the CDR3 is TGTGCCAGCAGCTTAAGGGGGAACTATGGCTACACCTTC. Drawing the rest from reference TRBV5-6 and TRBJ1-2, the complete variable domain is DAGVTQSPTHLIKTRGQQVTLRCSPKSGHDTVSWYQQALGQGPQFIFQYYEEEERQRGNFPDRFSGHQFPNYSSELNVNALLLGDSALYLCASSLRGNYGYTFGSGTRLTVV.